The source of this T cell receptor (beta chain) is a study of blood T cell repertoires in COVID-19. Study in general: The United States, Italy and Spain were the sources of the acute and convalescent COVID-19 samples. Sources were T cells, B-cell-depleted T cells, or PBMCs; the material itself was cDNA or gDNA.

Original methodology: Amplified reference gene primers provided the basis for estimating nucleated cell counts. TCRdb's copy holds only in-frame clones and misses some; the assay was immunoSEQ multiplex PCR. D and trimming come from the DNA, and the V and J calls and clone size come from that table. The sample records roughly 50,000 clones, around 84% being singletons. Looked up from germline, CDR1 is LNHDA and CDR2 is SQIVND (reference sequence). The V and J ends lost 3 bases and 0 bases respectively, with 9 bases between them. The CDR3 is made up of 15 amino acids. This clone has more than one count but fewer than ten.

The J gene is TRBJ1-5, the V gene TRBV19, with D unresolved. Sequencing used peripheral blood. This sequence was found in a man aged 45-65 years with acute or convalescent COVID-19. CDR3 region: CASSIEPYSNQPQHF. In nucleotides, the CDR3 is TGTGCCAGTAGTATTGAGCCGTATAGCAATCAGCCCCAGCATTTT.